One T cell receptor (beta chain) is described in this entry. The entry originates in a study of OX40 agonist ivuxolimab in advanced cancers. Looking at the study overall: Dose-escalation subjects each had hepatocellular carcinoma, melanoma, renal cell or head and neck cancer.

Here immunoSEQ multiplex PCR was the method, and the copy in TCRdb shows in-frame clones only, minus some. The sample holds around 64,000 clones, 87% seen once. Blood draws occurred at baseline, cycle 4 day 1, and cycle 7 day 1. The CDR3 is made up of 12 amino acids. In germline, CDR1 is SGHAT, CDR2 FQNNGV. The V gene lost 3 bases and the J gene lost 3 bases, with 6 bases spanning the gap. The origin of this receptor is an adult with an advanced solid tumor such as melanoma, head and neck, liver or kidney cancer. Sequenced material: CD4+ or CD8+ T cells sorted from blood, taken in a trial of the OX40 agonist ivuxolimab. The rearrangement joins TRBV11-2 to TRBJ2-7, with TRBD1 as a possible D gene (5 bases). This CDR3 is CASSFQGYEQYF. The CDR3 bases are TGTGCCAGCAGCTTTCAGGGCTACGAGCAGTACTTC.